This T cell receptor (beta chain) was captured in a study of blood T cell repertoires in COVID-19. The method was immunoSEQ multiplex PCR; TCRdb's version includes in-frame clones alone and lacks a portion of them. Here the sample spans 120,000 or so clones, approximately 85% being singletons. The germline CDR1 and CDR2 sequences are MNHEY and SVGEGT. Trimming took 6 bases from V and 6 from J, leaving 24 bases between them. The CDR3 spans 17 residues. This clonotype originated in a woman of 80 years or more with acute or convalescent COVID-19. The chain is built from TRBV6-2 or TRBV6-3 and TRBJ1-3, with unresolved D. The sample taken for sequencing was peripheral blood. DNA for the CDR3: TGTGCCAGCAGCTTCAGTTCAGCGGACGCCTTTGAAAACACCATATATTTT. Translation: CASSFSSADAFENTIYF.